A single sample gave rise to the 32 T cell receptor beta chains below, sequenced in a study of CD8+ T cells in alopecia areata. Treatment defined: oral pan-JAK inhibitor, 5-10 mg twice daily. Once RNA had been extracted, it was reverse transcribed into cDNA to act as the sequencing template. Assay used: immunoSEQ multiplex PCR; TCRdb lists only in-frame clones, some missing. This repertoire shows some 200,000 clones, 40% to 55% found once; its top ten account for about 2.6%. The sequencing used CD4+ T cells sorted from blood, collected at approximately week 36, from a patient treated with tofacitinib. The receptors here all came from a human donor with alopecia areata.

The CDR3 here is CASSYSSSGRETQYF. The CDR3 bases are TGTGCCAGCAGTTACTCGAGTAGCGGGAGGGAGACCCAGTACTTC. V and J are TRBV6-6 and TRBJ2-5, with TRBD2 matching over 10 bases. This CDR3 region has 15 residues. V dropped 0 bases and J dropped 5; count of bases not matched to a gene: 3. Germline CDR1 is MNHNY and CDR2 is SVGAGI (reference sequence).

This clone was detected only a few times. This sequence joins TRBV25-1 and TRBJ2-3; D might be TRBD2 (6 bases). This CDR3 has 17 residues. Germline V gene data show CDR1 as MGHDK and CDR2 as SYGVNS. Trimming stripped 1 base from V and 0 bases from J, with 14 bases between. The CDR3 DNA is TGTGCCAGCAGTGAATGGAGGGCGGGTTTGAGCACAGATACGCAGTATTTT. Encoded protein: CASSEWRAGLSTDTQYF.

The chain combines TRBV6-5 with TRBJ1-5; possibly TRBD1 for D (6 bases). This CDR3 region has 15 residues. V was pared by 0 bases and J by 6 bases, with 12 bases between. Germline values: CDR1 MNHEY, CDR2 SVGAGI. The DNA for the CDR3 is TGTGCCAGCAGTTACTCCCAGGGGCCAGGTCAGCCCCAGCATTTT. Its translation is CASSYSQGPGQPQHF.

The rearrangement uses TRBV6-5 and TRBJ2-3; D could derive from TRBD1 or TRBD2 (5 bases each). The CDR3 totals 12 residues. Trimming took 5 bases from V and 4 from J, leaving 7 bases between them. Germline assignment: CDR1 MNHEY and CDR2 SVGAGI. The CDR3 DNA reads TGTGCCAGCAGTGGGGGTTCAGATACGCAGTATTTT. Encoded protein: CASSGGSDTQYF.

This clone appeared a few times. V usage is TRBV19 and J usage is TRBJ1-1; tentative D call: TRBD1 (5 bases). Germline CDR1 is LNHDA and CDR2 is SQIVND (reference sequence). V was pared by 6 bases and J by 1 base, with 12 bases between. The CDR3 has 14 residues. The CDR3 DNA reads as TGTGCCAGTAGACGCAGGGATGGGAACACTGAAGCTTTCTTT. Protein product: CASRRRDGNTEAFF.

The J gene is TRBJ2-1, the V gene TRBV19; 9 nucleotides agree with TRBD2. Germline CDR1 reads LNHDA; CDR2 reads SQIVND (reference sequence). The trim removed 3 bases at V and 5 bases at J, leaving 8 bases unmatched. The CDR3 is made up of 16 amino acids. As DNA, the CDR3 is TGTGCCAGTAGTATCTTGGGCGGGAGGGCTAACAATGAGCAGTTCTTC. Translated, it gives CASSILGGRANNEQFF.

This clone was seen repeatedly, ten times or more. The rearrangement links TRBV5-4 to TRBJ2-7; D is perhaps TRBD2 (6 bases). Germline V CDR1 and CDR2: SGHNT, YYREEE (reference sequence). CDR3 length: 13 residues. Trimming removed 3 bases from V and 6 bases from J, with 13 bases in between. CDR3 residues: CASSSVQEGEQYF. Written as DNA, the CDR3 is TGTGCCAGCAGCTCTGTCCAGGAGGGCGAGCAGTACTTC.

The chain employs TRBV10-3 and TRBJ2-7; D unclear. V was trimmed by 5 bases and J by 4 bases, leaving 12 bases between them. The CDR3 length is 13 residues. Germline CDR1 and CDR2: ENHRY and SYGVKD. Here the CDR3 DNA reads TGTGCCATCAGTCCCGAGGTGGGATACGAGCAGTACTTC. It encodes CAISPEVGYEQYF.

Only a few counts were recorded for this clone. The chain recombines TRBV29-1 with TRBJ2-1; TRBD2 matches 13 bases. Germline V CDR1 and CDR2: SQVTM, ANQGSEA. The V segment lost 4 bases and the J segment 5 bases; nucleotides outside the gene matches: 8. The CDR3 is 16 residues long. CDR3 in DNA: TGCAGCGTTGGAGGGACTAGCGGGACTCTCAACAATGAGCAGTTCTTC. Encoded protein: CSVGGTSGTLNNEQFF.

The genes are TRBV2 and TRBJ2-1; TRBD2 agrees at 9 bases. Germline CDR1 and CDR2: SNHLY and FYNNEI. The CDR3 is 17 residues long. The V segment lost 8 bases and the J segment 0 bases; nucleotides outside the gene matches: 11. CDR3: CASPPGLAGDSYNEQFF. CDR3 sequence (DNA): TGTGCCAGCCCGCCCGGGTTAGCGGGAGACTCCTACAATGAGCAGTTCTTC. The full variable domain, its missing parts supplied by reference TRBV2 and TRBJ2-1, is EPEVTQTPSHQVTQMGQEVILRCVPISNHLYFYWYRQILGQKVEFLVSFYNNEISEKSEIFDDQFSVERPDGSNFTLKIRSTKLEDSAMYFCASPPGLAGDSYNEQFFGPGTRLTVL.

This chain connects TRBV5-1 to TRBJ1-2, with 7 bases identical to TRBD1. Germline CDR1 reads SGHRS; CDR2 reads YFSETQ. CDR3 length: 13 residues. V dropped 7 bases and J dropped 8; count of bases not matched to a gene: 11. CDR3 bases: TGCGCCAGCGAGGGGGCCGTCGGAGGCGGCTACACCTTC. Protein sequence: CASEGAVGGGYTF.

CDR3 coding DNA: TGTGCCAGCAGCGTCTTAAGCTCTCTAAGCACAGATACGCAGTATTTT. Protein sequence: CASSVLSSLSTDTQYF. The chain uses TRBV9 and TRBJ2-3; D not certain. V was trimmed by 2 bases and J by 0 bases, leaving 13 bases between them. The CDR3 sequence is 16 residues long. CDR1 and CDR2 from the germline V gene are SGDLS and YYNGEE.

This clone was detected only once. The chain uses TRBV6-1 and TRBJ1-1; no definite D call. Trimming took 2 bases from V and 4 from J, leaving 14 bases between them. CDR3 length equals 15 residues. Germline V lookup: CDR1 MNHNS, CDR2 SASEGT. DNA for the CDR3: TGTGCCAGCAGTGAACCAGCCGGGAGTCGCACTGAAGCTTTCTTT. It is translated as CASSEPAGSRTEAFF.

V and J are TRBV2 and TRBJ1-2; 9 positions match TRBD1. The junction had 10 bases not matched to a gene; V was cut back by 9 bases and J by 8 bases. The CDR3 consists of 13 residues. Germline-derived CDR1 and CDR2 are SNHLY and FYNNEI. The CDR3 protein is CARASGQGGGYTF. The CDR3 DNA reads TGTGCCAGAGCCTCGGGACAGGGAGGCGGCTACACCTTC.

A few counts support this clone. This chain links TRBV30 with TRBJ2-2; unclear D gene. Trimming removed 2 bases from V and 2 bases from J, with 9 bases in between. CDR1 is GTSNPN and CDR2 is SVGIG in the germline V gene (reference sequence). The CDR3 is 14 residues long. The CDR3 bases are TGTGCCTGGAGTAAATCCCAAAACACCGGGGAGCTGTTTTTT. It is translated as CAWSKSQNTGELFF.

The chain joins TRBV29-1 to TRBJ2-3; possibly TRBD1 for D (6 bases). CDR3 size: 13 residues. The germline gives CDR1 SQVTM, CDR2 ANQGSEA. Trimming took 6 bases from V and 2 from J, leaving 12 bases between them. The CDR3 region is CSVAGVLTDTQYF. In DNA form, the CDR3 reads TGCAGCGTGGCAGGGGTTCTCACAGATACGCAGTATTTT.

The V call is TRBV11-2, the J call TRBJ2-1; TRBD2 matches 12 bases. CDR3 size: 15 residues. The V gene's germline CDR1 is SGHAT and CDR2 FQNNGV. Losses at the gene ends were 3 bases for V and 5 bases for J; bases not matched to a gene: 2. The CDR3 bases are TGTGCCAGCAGCTTGGGACTAGCGGGTCACAATGAGCAGTTCTTC. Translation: CASSLGLAGHNEQFF.

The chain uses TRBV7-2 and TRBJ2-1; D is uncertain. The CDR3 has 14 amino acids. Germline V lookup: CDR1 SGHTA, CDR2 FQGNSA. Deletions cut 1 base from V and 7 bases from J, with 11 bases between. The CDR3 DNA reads TGTGCCAGCAGCTTAGATCCCAGCCCGAATGAGCAGTTCTTC. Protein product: CASSLDPSPNEQFF. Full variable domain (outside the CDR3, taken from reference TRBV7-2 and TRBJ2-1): GAGVSQSPSNKVTEKGKDVELRCDPISGHTALYWYRQSLGQGLEFLIYFQGNSAPDKSGLPSDRFSAERTGGSVSTLTIQRTQQEDSAVYLCASSLDPSPNEQFFGPGTRLTVL.

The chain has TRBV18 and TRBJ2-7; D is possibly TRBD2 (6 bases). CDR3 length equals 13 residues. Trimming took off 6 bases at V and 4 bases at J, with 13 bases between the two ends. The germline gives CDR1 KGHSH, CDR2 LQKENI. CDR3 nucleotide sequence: TGTGCCAGCTCCCGGGGGAGTAGGTACGAGCAGTACTTC. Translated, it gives CASSRGSRYEQYF.

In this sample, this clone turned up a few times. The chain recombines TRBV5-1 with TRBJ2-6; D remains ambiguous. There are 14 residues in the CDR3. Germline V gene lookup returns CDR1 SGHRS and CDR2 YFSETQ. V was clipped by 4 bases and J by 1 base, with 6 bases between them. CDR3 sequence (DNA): TGCGCCAGCAGCCCCGAGTCTGGGGCCAACGTCCTGACTTTC. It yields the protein CASSPESGANVLTF. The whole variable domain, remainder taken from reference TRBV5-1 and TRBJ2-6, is KAGVTQTPRYLIKTRGQQVTLSCSPISGHRSVSWYQQTPGQGLQFLFEYFSETQRNKGNFPGRFSGRQFSNSRSEMNVSTLELGDSALYLCASSPESGANVLTFGAGSRLTVL.

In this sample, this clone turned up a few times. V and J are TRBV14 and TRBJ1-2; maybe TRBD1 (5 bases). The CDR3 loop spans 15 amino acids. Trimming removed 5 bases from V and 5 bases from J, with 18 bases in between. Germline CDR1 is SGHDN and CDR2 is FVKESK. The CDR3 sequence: CASSKGVGQGYGYTF. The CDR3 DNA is TGTGCCAGCAGCAAAGGAGTTGGGCAGGGATATGGCTACACCTTC. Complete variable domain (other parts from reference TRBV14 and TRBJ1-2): EAGVTQFPSHSVIEKGQTVTLRCDPISGHDNLYWYRRVMGKEIKFLLHFVKESKQDESGMPNNRFLAERTGGTYSTLKVQPAELEDSGVYFCASSKGVGQGYGYTFGSGTRLTVV.

The CDR3 here is CASRQTGGGYTF. As DNA, the CDR3 is TGCGCCAGCAGACAAACAGGGGGCGGCTACACCTTC. The chain links TRBV4-3 to TRBJ1-2; 9 bases are shared with TRBD1. The germline V gene encodes CDR1 LGHNA and CDR2 YSLEER. V shed 6 bases and J 8 bases; nucleotides not matched to a gene: 4. The CDR3 has 12 amino acids.

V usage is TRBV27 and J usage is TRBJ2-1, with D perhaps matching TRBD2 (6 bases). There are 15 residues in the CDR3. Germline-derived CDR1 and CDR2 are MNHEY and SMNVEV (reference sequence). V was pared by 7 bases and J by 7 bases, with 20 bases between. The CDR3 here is CASTTRTLSGNEQFF. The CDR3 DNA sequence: TGTGCCAGCACGACTAGGACCTTGTCGGGGAATGAGCAGTTCTTC.

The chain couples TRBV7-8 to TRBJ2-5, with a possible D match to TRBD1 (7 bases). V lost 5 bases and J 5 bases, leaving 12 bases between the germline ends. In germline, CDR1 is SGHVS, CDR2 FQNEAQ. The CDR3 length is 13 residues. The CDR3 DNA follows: TGTGCCAGCAGCACGACAGGGAGGGAGACCCAGTACTTC. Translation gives CASSTTGRETQYF.

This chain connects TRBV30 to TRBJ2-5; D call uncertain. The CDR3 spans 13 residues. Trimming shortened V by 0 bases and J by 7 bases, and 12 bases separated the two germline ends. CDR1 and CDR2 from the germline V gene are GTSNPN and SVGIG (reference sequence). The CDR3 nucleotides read TGTGCCTGGAGTGTAGGAGCAACCGTGACCCAGTACTTC. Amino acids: CAWSVGATVTQYF.

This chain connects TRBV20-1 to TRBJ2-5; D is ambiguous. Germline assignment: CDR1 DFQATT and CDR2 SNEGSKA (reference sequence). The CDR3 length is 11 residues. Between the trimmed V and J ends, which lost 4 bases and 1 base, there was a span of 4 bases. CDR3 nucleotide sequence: TGCAGTGCTACGGTCCAAGAGACCCAGTACTTC. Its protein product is CSATVQETQYF.

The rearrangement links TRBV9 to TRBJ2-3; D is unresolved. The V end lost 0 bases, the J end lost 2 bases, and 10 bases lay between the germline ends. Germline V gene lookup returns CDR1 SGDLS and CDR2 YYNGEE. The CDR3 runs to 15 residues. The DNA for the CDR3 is TGTGCCAGCAGCGTAGTCGTCGGCTACACAGATACGCAGTATTTT. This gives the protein CASSVVVGYTDTQYF.

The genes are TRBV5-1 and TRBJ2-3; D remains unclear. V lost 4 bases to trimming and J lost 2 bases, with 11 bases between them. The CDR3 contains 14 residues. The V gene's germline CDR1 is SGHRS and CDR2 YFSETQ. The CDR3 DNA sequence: TGCGCCAGCAGCATTAGAACCAACACAGATACGCAGTATTTT. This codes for CASSIRTNTDTQYF.

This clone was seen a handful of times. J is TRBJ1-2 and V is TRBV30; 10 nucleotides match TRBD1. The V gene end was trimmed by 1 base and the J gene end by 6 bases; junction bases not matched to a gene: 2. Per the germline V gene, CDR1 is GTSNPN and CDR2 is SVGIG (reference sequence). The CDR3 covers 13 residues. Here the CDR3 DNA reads TGTGCCTGGAGTGCCGACAGGGGGCATGGCTACACCTTC. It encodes CAWSADRGHGYTF.

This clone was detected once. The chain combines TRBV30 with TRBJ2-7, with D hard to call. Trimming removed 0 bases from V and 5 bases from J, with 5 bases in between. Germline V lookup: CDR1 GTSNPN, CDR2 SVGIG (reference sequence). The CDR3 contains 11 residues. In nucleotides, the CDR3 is TGTGCCTGGAGTGTGGGCCACGAGCAGTACTTC. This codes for CAWSVGHEQYF.

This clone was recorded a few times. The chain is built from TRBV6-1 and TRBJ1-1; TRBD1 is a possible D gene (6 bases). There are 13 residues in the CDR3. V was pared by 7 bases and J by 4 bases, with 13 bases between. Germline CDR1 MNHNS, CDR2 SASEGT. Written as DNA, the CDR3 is TGTGCCAGCACCAACAGGGTGGCCACTGAAGCTTTCTTT. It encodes CASTNRVATEAFF.

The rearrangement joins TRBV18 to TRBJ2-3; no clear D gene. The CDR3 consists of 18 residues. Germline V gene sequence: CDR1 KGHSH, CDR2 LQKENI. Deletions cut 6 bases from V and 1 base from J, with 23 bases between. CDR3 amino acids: CASSYQIAARRGTDTQYF. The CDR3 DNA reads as TGTGCCAGCTCCTACCAAATCGCGGCCCGACGGGGCACAGATACGCAGTATTTT.